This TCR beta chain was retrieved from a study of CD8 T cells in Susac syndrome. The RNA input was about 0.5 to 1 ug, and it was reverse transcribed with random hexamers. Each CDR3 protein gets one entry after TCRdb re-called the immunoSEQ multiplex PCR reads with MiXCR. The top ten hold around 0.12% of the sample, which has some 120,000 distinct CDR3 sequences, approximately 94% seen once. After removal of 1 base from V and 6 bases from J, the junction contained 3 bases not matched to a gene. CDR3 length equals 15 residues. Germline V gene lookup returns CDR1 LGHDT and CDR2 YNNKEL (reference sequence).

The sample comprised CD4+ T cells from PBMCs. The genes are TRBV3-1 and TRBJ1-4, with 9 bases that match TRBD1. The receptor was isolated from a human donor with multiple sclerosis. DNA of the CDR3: TGTGCCAGCAGCCAAGTTGGGGACAGGGATGAAAAACTGTTTTTT. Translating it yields CASSQVGDRDEKLFF.